What follows is one T cell receptor (beta chain) and its context. Its antigen is not identified. Sequencing used immunoSEQ multiplex PCR; TCRdb keeps in-frame clones, though not all of them. The table lists tens of thousands of clones, just under 90% of them singletons, with 0.7% to 0.95% in the top ten. The sample originates from a study of a mutant IDH1 vaccine in newly diagnosed glioma. The wider study: A roughly 62% male, 37.5% female split and a mean age of about 44 years characterized treated patients. The earlier regimen, radiotherapy, temozolomide, or both, was most often both.

The CDR3 is 15 residues long. Germline values: CDR1 MNHEY, CDR2 SMNVEV (reference sequence). Trimming at V came to 4 bases and at J to 3 bases, leaving 8 bases not matched to a gene. Time point noted: week 47, end of study. Vaccinated patients received 300 ug of mutant IDH1 20-mer peptide per dose, with topical imiquimod. Scheduled for weeks 1, 3, 5, 7, 11, 15, 19 and 23, eight vaccinations were given to patients. Donors harbored newly found WHO grade 3 or 4 IDH1-mutant, ATRX-lost astrocytomas. The chain is built from TRBV27 and TRBJ2-7, with 8 positions matching TRBD1. The sequence derives from a woman aged 50 to 65 with glioma. The material sequenced was PBMCs, taken from a glioma patient whose treatment included an IDH1 peptide vaccine. The CDR3, as DNA: TGTGCCAGCAGTTCCTCGCACAGGGGGATCTACGAGCAGTACTTC. Its protein product is CASSSSHRGIYEQYF.